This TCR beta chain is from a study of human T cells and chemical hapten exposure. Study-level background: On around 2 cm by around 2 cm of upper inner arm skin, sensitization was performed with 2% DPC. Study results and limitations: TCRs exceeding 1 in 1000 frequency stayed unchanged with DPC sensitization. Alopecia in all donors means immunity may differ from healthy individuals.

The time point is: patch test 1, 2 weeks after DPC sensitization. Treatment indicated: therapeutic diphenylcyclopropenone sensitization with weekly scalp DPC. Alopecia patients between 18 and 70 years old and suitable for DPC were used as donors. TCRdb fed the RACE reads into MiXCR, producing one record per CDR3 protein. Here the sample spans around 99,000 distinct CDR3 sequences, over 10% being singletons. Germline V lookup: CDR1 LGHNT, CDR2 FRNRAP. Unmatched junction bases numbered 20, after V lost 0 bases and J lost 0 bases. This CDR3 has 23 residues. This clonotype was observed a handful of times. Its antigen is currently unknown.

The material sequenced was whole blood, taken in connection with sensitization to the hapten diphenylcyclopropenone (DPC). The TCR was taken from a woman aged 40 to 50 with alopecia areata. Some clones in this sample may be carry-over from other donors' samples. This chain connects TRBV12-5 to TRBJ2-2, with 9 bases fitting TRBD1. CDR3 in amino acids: CASGLVPLILPGQGFANTGELFF. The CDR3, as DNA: TGTGCTAGTGGTTTGGTTCCTCTTATCCTTCCGGGACAGGGCTTCGCGAACACCGGGGAGCTGTTTTTT.